One sample yielded the 26 T cell receptor beta chains listed below, sequenced in a study of blood T cell repertoires in COVID-19. Method: immunoSEQ multiplex PCR; TCRdb's copy keeps in-frame clones and lacks some. The sample holds 90,000 to 120,000 clones; approximately 80% are singletons and the top ten take 4% to 5%. Material: peripheral blood. The receptors were gathered from a woman aged 70-85 years with acute or convalescent COVID-19.

The gene calls are TRBV20-1 and TRBJ2-1; D may be TRBD1 (5 bases). The V end lost 3 bases, the J end lost 2 bases, and 11 bases lay between the germline ends. CDR3 size: 14 residues. Germline CDR1 DFQATT, CDR2 SNEGSKA (reference sequence). CDR3 sequence: CSASSHRTYNEQFF. The CDR3 nucleotides read TGCAGTGCTAGTTCTCACAGGACCTACAATGAGCAGTTCTTC.

The rearrangement uses TRBV5-6 and TRBJ1-5, with 8 positions matching TRBD1. This CDR3 contains 14 residues. Trimming at V came to 7 bases and at J to 3 bases, leaving 6 bases not matched to a gene. Germline V gene data show CDR1 as SGHDT and CDR2 as YYEEEE. DNA for the CDR3: TGTGCCAGCGGACAGGGTAAGTACAATCAGCCCCAGCATTTT. Translation: CASGQGKYNQPQHF.

J is TRBJ2-1 and V is TRBV5-1; D possibly corresponds to TRBD2 (5 bases). V lost 5 bases, J lost 3 bases, and 15 bases lay in between. CDR3 length equals 15 residues. Germline CDR1 reads SGHRS; CDR2 reads YFSETQ. The CDR3, as DNA: TGCGCCAGCAGTTCTGGAGGTACCCTCTACAATGAGCAGTTCTTC. Its protein product is CASSSGGTLYNEQFF.

The J gene is TRBJ2-3, the V gene TRBV7-6; D unresolved. CDR3 size: 12 residues. V was shortened by 6 bases and J by 6 bases, with 10 bases between the two germline ends. Germline V gives CDR1 SGHVS, CDR2 FNYEAQ. CDR3 nucleotides: TGTGCCAGCAGTGACTTTGCCGATACGCAGTATTTT. It specifies CASSDFADTQYF.

V is TRBV28 and J is TRBJ1-1, with 10 bases aligning to TRBD1. This CDR3 region has 18 residues. The V gene's germline CDR1 is MDHEN and CDR2 SYDVKM. V lost 2 bases to trimming and J lost 0 bases; unmatched junction nucleotides: 9. The CDR3 loop reads CASSLGGQGSFMNTEAFF. As DNA, the CDR3 is TGTGCCAGCAGTTTAGGGGGACAGGGGAGTTTCATGAACACTGAAGCTTTCTTT.

The rearrangement uses TRBV28 and TRBJ1-4; D might be TRBD1 (5 bases). CDR1 and CDR2 (germline): MDHEN, SYDVKM. The CDR3 covers 15 residues. Trimming took 6 bases from V and 0 from J, leaving 11 bases between them. CDR3 nucleotide sequence: TGTGCCAGCAGCCTCGGGGGGGCAACTAATGAAAAACTGTTTTTT. It is translated as CASSLGGATNEKLFF.

The chain recombines TRBV5-1 with TRBJ1-1, with 9 bases that match TRBD1. The CDR3 length is 14 residues. CDR1 and CDR2 from the germline V gene are SGHRS and YFSETQ. J was trimmed by 8 bases and V by 4 bases; bases with no gene match: 9. The CDR3 sequence is CASSPGGTGSEAFF. CDR3 DNA sequence: TGCGCCAGCAGCCCGGGGGGGACAGGGTCCGAAGCTTTCTTT.

In its sample, this clone was seen once. The V and J genes are TRBV6-5 and TRBJ2-5; 7 nucleotides align to TRBD1. The germline V gene encodes CDR1 MNHEY and CDR2 SVGAGI. The trim removed 5 bases at V and 7 bases at J, leaving 7 bases unmatched. This CDR3 spans 13 amino acids. In DNA form, the CDR3 reads TGTGCCAGCAGTCCCCGGACAGGTGGGACCCAGTACTTC. The encoded protein is CASSPRTGGTQYF.

This clone has more than one count but fewer than ten. J is TRBJ1-1 and V is TRBV12-3 or TRBV12-4; TRBD1 is a possible D gene (5 bases). Trimming shortened V by 6 bases and J by 6 bases, and 14 bases separated the two germline ends. The CDR3 consists of 13 residues. The CDR3 sequence: CASSSRAASEAFF. CDR3 DNA: TGTGCCAGCAGCAGCAGGGCAGCGTCTGAAGCTTTCTTT.

The chain employs TRBV7-2 and TRBJ2-7; no clear D. CDR1 is SGHTA and CDR2 is FQGNSA in the germline V gene. The V end was cut by 2 bases, the J end by 2 bases, with 13 bases between. The CDR3 is 15 residues long. In DNA, the CDR3 is TGTGCCAGCAGCTTAACTTCTCAAGCCACCTACGAGCAGTACTTC. It yields the protein CASSLTSQATYEQYF. Using reference TRBV7-2 and TRBJ2-7 for the parts outside the CDR3, the full variable domain is GAGVSQSPSNKVTEKGKDVELRCDPISGHTALYWYRQSLGQGLEFLIYFQGNSAPDKSGLPSDRFSAERTGGSVSTLTIQRTQQEDSAVYLCASSLTSQATYEQYFGPGTRLTVT.

The chain links TRBV29-1 to TRBJ2-7, with D possibly TRBD1 on 6 matching bases. The CDR3 loop spans 12 amino acids. From germline, CDR1 is SQVTM and CDR2 ANQGSEA. V was shortened by 6 bases and J by 3 bases, with 12 bases between the two germline ends. The DNA of the CDR3 is TGCAGCGTAGTACAGGGCTACTACGAGCAGTACTTC. It specifies CSVVQGYYEQYF.

This clone was counted a single time. The V gene is TRBV7-3, the J gene TRBJ2-1, with 15 bases matching TRBD2. The CDR3 is 17 residues long. CDR1 and CDR2 (germline): SGHTA, FQGTGA. The ends lost 5 bases at V and 5 bases at J; junction bases unmatched: 7. The CDR3 spells CASSPGLAGGPDNEQFF. As DNA, the CDR3 is TGTGCCAGCAGCCCCGGACTAGCGGGGGGGCCGGACAATGAGCAGTTCTTC.

The table lists this clone with a count of one. The V call is TRBV19, the J call TRBJ1-5; the D gene is possibly TRBD1 (5 bases). The CDR3 is 14 amino acids. Trimming pared 10 bases from V and 0 bases from J, leaving 13 bases between. Germline V gene sequence: CDR1 LNHDA, CDR2 SQIVND (reference sequence). CDR3 DNA: TGTGCCACCGCGGGGCAGAATAGCAATCAGCCCCAGCATTTT. As protein: CATAGQNSNQPQHF.

V gene TRBV20-1 combines with J gene TRBJ2-1, with 8 bases aligning to TRBD1. J gave up 0 bases and V 3 bases, and 19 bases lay outside the gene matches. The CDR3 sequence is 20 residues long. CDR1 is DFQATT and CDR2 is SNEGSKA in the germline V gene (reference sequence). CDR3 coding DNA: TGCAGTGCTAGTCCCGTTGCCGGGACAGGCCTGACGAGCTCCTACAATGAGCAGTTCTTC. Residues: CSASPVAGTGLTSSYNEQFF.

This chain joins TRBV7-2 and TRBJ2-5; TRBD2 agrees at 14 bases. V shed 5 bases, J shed 5 bases, and the junction held 7 bases outside the gene matches. Germline V gene sequence: CDR1 SGHTA, CDR2 FQGNSA. This CDR3 spans 16 amino acids. Here the CDR3 DNA reads TGTGCCAGCAGCCCAGGGACTAGCGGGAGTGGCGAGACCCAGTACTTC. This encodes CASSPGTSGSGETQYF. Full variable domain (outside the CDR3, taken from reference TRBV7-2 and TRBJ2-5): GAGVSQSPSNKVTEKGKDVELRCDPISGHTALYWYRQSLGQGLEFLIYFQGNSAPDKSGLPSDRFSAERTGGSVSTLTIQRTQQEDSAVYLCASSPGTSGSGETQYFGPGTRLLVL.

The chain is built from TRBV7-3 and TRBJ1-1; D is uncertain. Trimming took off 3 bases at V and 0 bases at J, with 8 bases between the two ends. This CDR3 has 14 amino acids. Germline V gene lookup returns CDR1 SGHTA and CDR2 FQGTGA. The CDR3 sequence: CASSLGGLNTEAFF. CDR3 in DNA: TGTGCCAGCAGCTTGGGTGGGCTGAACACTGAAGCTTTCTTT.

V gene TRBV5-4 combines with J gene TRBJ1-2, with 9 positions matching TRBD1. Germline loops: CDR1 SGHNT, CDR2 YYREEE (reference sequence). The CDR3 length is 16 residues. V gave up 0 bases and J gave up 2 bases; unmatched junction bases: 5. CDR3 DNA: TGTGCCAGCAGCTTGGGCGGGACAGGGATAAACTATGGCTACACCTTC. Its translation is CASSLGGTGINYGYTF.

This chain links TRBV6-2 or TRBV6-3 with TRBJ1-3, with D uncertain. The V end lost 0 bases, the J end lost 4 bases, and 10 bases lay between the germline ends. Per germline, CDR1 MNHEY and CDR2 SVGEGT. The CDR3 contains 15 residues. The CDR3 reads CASSYSLRLGNTIYF. In DNA, the CDR3 is TGTGCCAGCAGTTACTCCCTCAGACTCGGAAACACCATATATTTT.

The chain is built from TRBV2 and TRBJ2-1; D not certain. V lost 1 base and J lost 4, with 2 bases in between. CDR3 length: 12 amino acids. From germline, CDR1 is SNHLY and CDR2 FYNNEI. CDR3 region: CASSEVYNEQFF. The CDR3 DNA sequence: TGTGCCAGCAGTGAAGTATACAATGAGCAGTTCTTC.

The chain has TRBV9 and TRBJ2-7; 9 nucleotides agree with TRBD2. The germline V gene has CDR1 SGDLS and CDR2 YYNGEE. This CDR3 has 15 amino acids. The ends lost 2 bases at V and 4 bases at J; junction bases unmatched: 7. CDR3 DNA: TGTGCCAGCAGCGTTGATAGCGGGAGTCTTTACGAGCAGTACTTC. It specifies CASSVDSGSLYEQYF.

The chain recombines TRBV5-1 with TRBJ2-5; unclear D gene. The V end was cut by 0 bases, the J end by 1 base, with 7 bases between. CDR3 length: 14 residues. The germline gives CDR1 SGHRS, CDR2 YFSETQ. The CDR3 reads CASSLDSFQETQYF. The DNA for the CDR3 is TGCGCCAGCAGCTTGGACAGCTTCCAAGAGACCCAGTACTTC.

This chain connects TRBV4-1 to TRBJ1-3; D call uncertain. The V and J ends lost 0 bases and 0 bases respectively, with 9 bases between them. The germline V gene encodes CDR1 MGHRA and CDR2 YSYEKL. The CDR3 runs 16 residues. The CDR3 sequence is CASSQDLTVSGNTIYF. In nucleotides, the CDR3 is TGCGCCAGCAGCCAAGATCTCACAGTCTCTGGAAACACCATATATTTT.

This clone was counted a few times. The chain couples TRBV10-3 to TRBJ1-5; TRBD1 might be the D (5 bases). Germline V CDR1 and CDR2: ENHRY, SYGVKD. Trimming stripped 4 bases from V and 5 bases from J, with 21 bases between. The CDR3 runs to 17 residues. Here the CDR3 reads CAISGGVGTPRDQPQHF. In nucleotides, the CDR3 is TGTGCCATCAGTGGTGGTGTAGGGACTCCCCGGGATCAGCCCCAGCATTTT.

The V gene is TRBV6-5, the J gene TRBJ1-2; D may be TRBD1 (6 bases). The CDR3 extends over 13 amino acids. Trimming removed 7 bases at V and 6 bases at J, with 15 bases between. Germline V gene data show CDR1 as MNHEY and CDR2 as SVGAGI. CDR3 coding DNA: TGTGCCAGCACCGAGAGGGGGTCCGATGGCTACACCTTC. Protein sequence: CASTERGSDGYTF.

V usage is TRBV9 and J usage is TRBJ2-4; TRBD1 aligns across 9 bases. Germline trimming cut 3 bases from V and 9 bases from J; bases unmatched to any gene: 16. Germline CDR1 and CDR2: SGDLS and YYNGEE. The length of the CDR3 is 17 residues. The CDR3 nucleotides are TGTGCCAGCAGCGCCGGACAGGGGCCTATTACGGTCGGCATTCAGTACTTC. This codes for CASSAGQGPITVGIQYF.

This clone was counted once. The chain employs TRBV28 and TRBJ2-7; 9 bases line up with TRBD2. The DNA end lines up better with TRBJ2-1; the J call may be wrong. Germline V gene lookup returns CDR1 MDHEN and CDR2 SYDVKM. The CDR3 covers 16 residues. The CDR3 reads CASKRSSGTAYNEQFF. CDR3 nucleotides: TGTGCCAGCAAGAGGTCTAGCGGGACTGCCTACAATGAGCAGTTCTTC.